The 5 T cell receptor beta chains given below trace back to one sample, sequenced in a study of patients and donors after allogeneic stem cell transplantation. Each CDR3 protein gets one entry after TCRdb re-called the RT-PCR reads with MiXCR. In the table there are 110,000 or so distinct CDR3 sequences, 35% to 45% of which are singletons. Input material: blood, either unsorted or a sorted T cell fraction (not recorded which). These receptors were taken from a human donor who was either an allogeneic HSCT recipient or a stem cell or donor lymphocyte infusion donor (not recorded which). It is not recorded whose cells these are; they may come from a transplant donor.

V is TRBV19 and J is TRBJ1-1; a weak D match, TRBD1 (6 bases). Germline assignment: CDR1 LNHDA and CDR2 SQIVND (reference sequence). The CDR3 runs to 15 residues. The germline V and J ends were trimmed by 6 bases and 2 bases, with 16 bases remaining between them. CDR3 residues: CASRSNWGQNTEAFF. As DNA, the CDR3 is TGTGCCAGTAGATCCAACTGGGGACAAAACACTGAAGCTTTCTTT.

This clonotype was detected only a few times. This chain uses TRBV30 with TRBJ1-1; perhaps TRBD1 as D (6 bases). The V gene's germline CDR1 is GTSNPN and CDR2 SVGIG (reference sequence). V was clipped by 4 bases and J by 3 bases, with 12 bases between them. The CDR3 is made up of 13 amino acids. The CDR3 loop is CAWTRDTYTEAFF. The DNA for the CDR3 is TGTGCCTGGACCCGGGACACCTACACTGAAGCTTTCTTT.

CDR3 DNA sequence: TGTGCCAGCAGCCACCTTCTAGCGGGAGATTGGAATGAGCAGTTCTTC. It yields the protein CASSHLLAGDWNEQFF. The V call is TRBV3-2, the J call TRBJ2-1; TRBD2 was called by the table and not checked on the DNA. TRBV3-2 is tagged as a pseudogene. This CDR3 contains 16 residues.

The sample holds a few counts of this clonotype. The rearrangement joins TRBV29-1 to TRBJ2-1, with a weak D call TRBD2 (6 bases). CDR1 and CDR2 (germline): SQVTM, ANQGSEA. The length of the CDR3 is 15 residues. V lost 5 bases, J lost 0 bases, and 14 bases lay in between. This CDR3 reads CSVQNLAPSYNEQFF. Written as DNA, the CDR3 is TGCAGCGTTCAGAATCTAGCGCCCTCCTACAATGAGCAGTTCTTC.

This chain joins TRBV20-1 and TRBJ2-1; D is undetermined. Germline V gene data show CDR1 as DFQATT and CDR2 as SNEGSKA (reference sequence). Trimming shortened V by 1 base and J by 8 bases, and 6 bases separated the two germline ends. CDR3 size: 11 residues. Here the CDR3 DNA reads TGCAGTGCTAGAGTGGTCCATGAGCAGTTCTTC. It codes for CSARVVHEQFF.